This T cell receptor (beta chain) was identified in a study of cytomegalovirus exposure and HLA in healthy donors. On the study more broadly: Genotyping showed around 80% of roughly 390 donors falling in the Caucasian-associated ancestry cluster.

The PCR made use of 60 Vbeta and 13 Jbeta primers. Original data processing: Per a later analysis, the number of unique TCR beta chains was roughly 83 million, of which roughly 9.9 million were shared. Produced via immunoSEQ multiplex PCR; TCRdb's table is partial and in-frame only. The D gene and trimming were derived from the DNA, and the V and J assignments and clone size from that table. The listing records 130,000 to 150,000 clones. The CDR3 is 19 residues long. V was cut by 8 bases and J by 0 bases, with 23 bases left in between. Germline V lookup: CDR1 SGHVS, CDR2 FQNEAQ. The V call is TRBV7-8, the J call TRBJ2-6, with D possibly TRBD1 on 6 matching bases. The TCR comes from a woman aged 50 to 60 in good health and CMV-seronegative. Source material: PBMCs. CDR3 residues: CASLLTRDIFYSGANVLTF. Here the CDR3 DNA reads TGTGCCAGCCTTTTAACCCGGGACATATTCTACTCTGGGGCCAACGTCCTGACTTTC. The full variable domain, rest sourced from reference TRBV7-8 and TRBJ2-6, is GAGVSQSPRYKVAKRGQDVALRCDPISGHVSLFWYQQALGQGPEFLTYFQNEAQLDKSGLPSDRFFAERPEGSVSTLKIQRTQQEDSAVYLCASLLTRDIFYSGANVLTFGAGSRLTVL.